This is a list of T cell receptor beta chains from one sample in a study of identical twins. From the 5' RACE reads, TCRdb called clonotypes with MiXCR, one entry per CDR3 protein. The sample consists of about 570,000 distinct CDR3 sequences, 7.5% to 10% of them appearing once. The sample was also reused in another study, on yellow fever vaccine responses in identical twins.

Sample: PBMCs. These TCRs come from a woman younger than 35 in good health. Both conserved end residues are trimmed from each CDR3. The order of the fields is V gene, J gene, CDR3 protein.

V gene: TRBV6-5; J gene: TRBJ1-5; CDR3 protein: ASSSQLAGSSNQPQH
V gene: TRBV7-2; J gene: TRBJ2-7; CDR3 protein: ASSLAAAVEQY
V gene: TRBV20-1; J gene: TRBJ2-3; CDR3 protein: SASSLAGASIADTQY
V gene: TRBV7-2; J gene: TRBJ1-6; CDR3 protein: ASSLLWTESPLH
V gene: TRBV3-1; J gene: TRBJ2-7; CDR3 protein: ASSQGGTLNEQY
V gene: TRBV5-1; J gene: TRBJ2-5; CDR3 protein: ASSLVQGGETQY
V gene: TRBV20-1; J gene: TRBJ2-3; CDR3 protein: SAHSKRNTDTQY
V gene: TRBV5-6; J gene: TRBJ2-7; CDR3 protein: ASRLTPGAEQY
V gene: TRBV6-5; J gene: TRBJ2-7; CDR3 protein: ASSTNRAYEQY
V gene: TRBV29-1; J gene: TRBJ2-7; CDR3 protein: SVEETGRYLREQY
V gene: TRBV2; J gene: TRBJ2-3; CDR3 protein: ACRTSGTDTQY
V gene: TRBV6-2/TRBV6-3; J gene: TRBJ2-1; CDR3 protein: ASSSNEQF
V gene: TRBV7-9; J gene: TRBJ2-1; CDR3 protein: ASSLPGQGNEQF
V gene: TRBV13; J gene: TRBJ2-1; CDR3 protein: ALSRDTRSPAYNNEQF
V gene: TRBV2; J gene: TRBJ1-1; CDR3 protein: ASLRQGKTEAF
V gene: TRBV5-1; J gene: TRBJ2-1; CDR3 protein: ASSWGLGGDEQF
V gene: TRBV20-1; J gene: TRBJ2-1; CDR3 protein: SAKLHYERDTYNEQF
V gene: TRBV27; J gene: TRBJ2-2; CDR3 protein: ASRPWGGSGELF
V gene: TRBV7-9; J gene: TRBJ1-3; CDR3 protein: ASSFQTGSKSGNTIY
V gene: TRBV7-9; J gene: TRBJ2-4; CDR3 protein: ASSLALDRGVNIQY
V gene: TRBV10-3; J gene: TRBJ2-7; CDR3 protein: AISGPSTGIEQY
V gene: TRBV5-1; J gene: TRBJ2-7; CDR3 protein: ASSEGTLTRYEQY
V gene: TRBV2; J gene: TRBJ2-2; CDR3 protein: ASRLKQGTGELF
V gene: TRBV29-1; J gene: TRBJ2-3; CDR3 protein: SVEPPGQTDTQY
V gene: TRBV20-1; J gene: TRBJ2-7; CDR3 protein: SVRTSGTYEQY
V gene: TRBV4-3; J gene: TRBJ2-6; CDR3 protein: ASSQDRNWDVLT
V gene: TRBV6-2/TRBV6-3; J gene: TRBJ2-1; CDR3 protein: ASSSTLGSLQF
V gene: TRBV25-1; J gene: TRBJ2-2; CDR3 protein: ASSSGTWYTGELF
V gene: TRBV20-1; J gene: TRBJ2-6; CDR3 protein: SATRGAGANVLT
V gene: TRBV19; J gene: TRBJ2-7; CDR3 protein: ASSIENGQGSTYEQY
V gene: TRBV3-1; J gene: TRBJ2-2; CDR3 protein: ASSQGQGGGELF
V gene: TRBV30; J gene: TRBJ2-2; CDR3 protein: AGWAGAGTGELF
V gene: TRBV11-1; J gene: TRBJ1-1; CDR3 protein: ASSRWDTTNTEAF
V gene: TRBV10-3; J gene: TRBJ2-3; CDR3 protein: AISEPLVPYTQY
V gene: TRBV20-1; J gene: TRBJ2-7; CDR3 protein: SATGLAGGPYEQY
V gene: TRBV27; J gene: TRBJ2-7; CDR3 protein: ASRSSYPEQY
V gene: TRBV5-1; J gene: TRBJ2-3; CDR3 protein: ASSLWYLPTSGSTDTQY
V gene: TRBV28; J gene: TRBJ1-5; CDR3 protein: ASNLGFRVQPQH
V gene: TRBV20-1; J gene: TRBJ2-3; CDR3 protein: SARAIPPLAEWVDTQY
V gene: TRBV7-6; J gene: TRBJ2-7; CDR3 protein: ASSLAATGGSYEQY
V gene: TRBV3-1; J gene: TRBJ2-1; CDR3 protein: ASSQANNEQF
V gene: TRBV5-1; J gene: TRBJ2-6; CDR3 protein: ASSEGRSSGANVLT
V gene: TRBV7-9; J gene: TRBJ2-2; CDR3 protein: ASRKDGAGELF
V gene: TRBV5-1; J gene: TRBJ2-7; CDR3 protein: ASSRDHPRDRGEYEQY
V gene: TRBV5-1; J gene: TRBJ1-4; CDR3 protein: ASSLALGSNTLGYEKLF
V gene: TRBV29-1; J gene: TRBJ2-5; CDR3 protein: SVARLAGGRETQY
V gene: TRBV19; J gene: TRBJ2-1; CDR3 protein: ASSLWGPLNNEQF
V gene: TRBV5-1; J gene: TRBJ2-1; CDR3 protein: ASSLVLAGGALNEQF
V gene: TRBV3-1; J gene: TRBJ2-3; CDR3 protein: ASSQDPPAGRTDTQY
V gene: TRBV5-1; J gene: TRBJ2-7; CDR3 protein: ASSRGQASYEQY
V gene: TRBV27; J gene: TRBJ2-6; CDR3 protein: ASSLSGTGANVLT
V gene: TRBV24-1; J gene: TRBJ2-7; CDR3 protein: ATSDSRDSRHYEQY
V gene: TRBV27; J gene: TRBJ2-1; CDR3 protein: ASSRSGTGGGNEQF
V gene: TRBV11-2; J gene: TRBJ2-1; CDR3 protein: ASSLAGGPYDEQF
V gene: TRBV29-1; J gene: TRBJ2-7; CDR3 protein: SRALGQGRPYEQY